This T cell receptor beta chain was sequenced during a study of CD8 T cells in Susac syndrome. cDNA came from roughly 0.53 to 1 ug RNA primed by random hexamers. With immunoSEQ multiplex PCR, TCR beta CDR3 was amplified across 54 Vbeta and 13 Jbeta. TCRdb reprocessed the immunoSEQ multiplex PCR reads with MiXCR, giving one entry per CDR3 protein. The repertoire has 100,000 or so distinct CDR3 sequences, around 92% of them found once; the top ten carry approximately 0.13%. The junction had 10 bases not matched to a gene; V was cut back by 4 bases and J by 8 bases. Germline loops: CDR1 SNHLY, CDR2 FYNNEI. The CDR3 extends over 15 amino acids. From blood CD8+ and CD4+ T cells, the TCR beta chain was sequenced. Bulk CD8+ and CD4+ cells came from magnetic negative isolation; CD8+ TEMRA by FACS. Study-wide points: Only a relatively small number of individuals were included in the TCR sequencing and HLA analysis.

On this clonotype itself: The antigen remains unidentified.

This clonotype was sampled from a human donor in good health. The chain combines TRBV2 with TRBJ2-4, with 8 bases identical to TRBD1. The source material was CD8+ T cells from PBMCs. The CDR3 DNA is TGTGCCAGCAGTGCCCGACAGGGGCGAGTGGACATTCAGTACTTC. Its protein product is CASSARQGRVDIQYF.